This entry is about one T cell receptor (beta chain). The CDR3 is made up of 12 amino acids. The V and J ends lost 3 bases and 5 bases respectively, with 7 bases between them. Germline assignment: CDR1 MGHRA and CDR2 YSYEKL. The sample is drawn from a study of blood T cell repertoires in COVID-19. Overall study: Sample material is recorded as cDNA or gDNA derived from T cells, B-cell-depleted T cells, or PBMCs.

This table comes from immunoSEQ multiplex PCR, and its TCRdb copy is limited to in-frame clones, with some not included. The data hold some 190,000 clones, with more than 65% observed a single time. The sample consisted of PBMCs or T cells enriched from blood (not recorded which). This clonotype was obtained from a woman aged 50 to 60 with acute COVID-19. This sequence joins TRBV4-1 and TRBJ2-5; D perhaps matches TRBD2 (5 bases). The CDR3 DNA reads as TGCGCCAGCAGCCAGGGCGGGGAGACCCAGTACTTC. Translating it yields CASSQGGETQYF.